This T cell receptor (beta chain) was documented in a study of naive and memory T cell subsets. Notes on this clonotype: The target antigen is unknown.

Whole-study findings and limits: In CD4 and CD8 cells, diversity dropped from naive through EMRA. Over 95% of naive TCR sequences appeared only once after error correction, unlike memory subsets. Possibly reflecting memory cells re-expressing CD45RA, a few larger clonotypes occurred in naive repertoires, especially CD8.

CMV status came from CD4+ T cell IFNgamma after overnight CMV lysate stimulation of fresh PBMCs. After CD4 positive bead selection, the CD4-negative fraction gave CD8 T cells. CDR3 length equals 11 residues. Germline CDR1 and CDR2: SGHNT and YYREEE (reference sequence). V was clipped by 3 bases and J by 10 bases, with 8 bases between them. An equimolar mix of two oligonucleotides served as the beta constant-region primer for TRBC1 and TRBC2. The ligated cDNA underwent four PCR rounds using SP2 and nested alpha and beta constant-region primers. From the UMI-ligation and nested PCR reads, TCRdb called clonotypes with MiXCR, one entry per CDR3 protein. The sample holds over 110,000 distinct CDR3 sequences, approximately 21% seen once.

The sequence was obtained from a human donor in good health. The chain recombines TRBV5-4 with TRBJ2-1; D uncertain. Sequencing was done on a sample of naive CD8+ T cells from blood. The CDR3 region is CASSSHLEQFF. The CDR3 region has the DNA TGTGCCAGCAGCTCTCACCTCGAGCAGTTCTTC.